Detailed here is one T cell receptor beta chain. No antigen is known for it. The sample is drawn from a study of T cells expressing NK-cell markers. Study context: One of the eight sequenced donors was seronegative, whereas the other seven were HCMV-seropositive. Findings and caveats of the study: In a handful of donors, dominant CD3+CD56+NKG2C+ clones formed roughly 1.0-7.5% of CD8+ cells.

From the 5' RACE reads, TCRdb lists one entry per CDR3 protein and no DNA. Here the sample table reports about 400,000 distinct CDR3 sequences. In germline, CDR1 is SGHVS, CDR2 FQNEAQ. There are 13 residues in the CDR3. The chain is built from TRBV7-8 and TRBJ2-3; TCRdb selects TRBD1, and the lack of DNA leaves this call unchecked. Material: blood T cells: a sorted CD56 or NKG2C T cell subset, CD4+ or CD8+ T cells, or bulk PBMC T cells (not recorded which). The TCR sequence derives from a woman between 45 and 60 years old in good health. The CDR3 protein is CASSLVAGRTQYF.